The sequence of this T cell receptor (beta chain) was determined in a study of shared clonotypes between healthy human individuals. General study results and limits: Relative to clonotypes present in all four donors, those not shared had lower generation probabilities. Sampling was confined to blood; repertoires within tissues likely differ.

Turning to this clone: As yet, its antigen is unknown.

Germline loops: CDR1 SGHRS, CDR2 YFSETQ. Between the trimmed V and J ends, which lost 4 bases and 9 bases, there was a span of 16 bases. This CDR3 has 14 residues. The donor cohort consisted entirely of Caucasian adults residing in Nashville, Tennessee. Profiled with immunoSEQ multiplex PCR; TCRdb holds only in-frame clones, not every one. The table shows about 1.5 million clones, with approximately 98% occurring only once. The chain has TRBV5-1 and TRBJ2-2, with TRBD1 as a possible D gene (6 bases). Source material: naive CD4+ T cells sorted from blood. Subset meaning: CD45RA+ positively selected. The sequence was collected from a man aged 30 to 39 in good health. The CDR3 reads CASSRTAGDRELFF. As DNA, the CDR3 is TGCGCCAGCAGCCGGACAGCCGGGGACCGGGAGCTGTTTTTT.